One and the same sample provided the 10 T cell receptor beta chains below, sequenced in a study of metastatic and nonmetastatic thyroid tumors. Prior to thyroid surgery, none of the patients had received any treatment. TCRdb reprocessed the PCR reads using MiXCR. The sample includes about 20,000 clones, roughly 22% of them seen just once. Sequenced material: adjacent normal tissue. Receptor source: a female donor with papillary thyroid cancer or a benign thyroid nodule (not recorded which). Some clones in this sample may be carry-over from other donors' samples.

This clone was found many times. The chain joins TRBV5-4 to TRBJ2-2; D gene uncertain. The V gene lost 2 bases and the J gene lost 0 bases, with 11 bases spanning the gap. Germline V gives CDR1 SGHNT, CDR2 YYREEE (reference sequence). CDR3 length: 16 amino acids. CDR3: CASSFGIHSNTGELFF. In DNA, the CDR3 is TGTGCCAGCAGCTTCGGTATACACTCGAACACCGGGGAGCTGTTTTTT.

Remarks on this clone: A junction end diverges from the germline sequence, so it may reflect a read error. The V gene is TRBV2, the J gene TRBJ2-3; no clear D gene. Germline CDR1 is SNHLY and CDR2 is FYNNEI. The CDR3 runs to 16 residues. The CDR3 sequence is CASIRTMVMGSDTQYF. The CDR3, as DNA: TGTGCCAGCATCCGCACTATGGTGATGGGATCAGATACTCAGTACTTT.

The chain carries TRBV15 and TRBJ2-1; D remains ambiguous. The V and J ends lost 4 bases and 6 bases respectively, with 10 bases between them. Germline CDR1 and CDR2: LNHNV and YYDKDF (reference sequence). The CDR3 totals 13 residues. DNA for the CDR3: TGTGCCACCAGCACAAGACGAGCCAATGAGCAGTTCTTC. Its translation: CATSTRRANEQFF.

This chain uses TRBV9 with TRBJ2-7; a weak D match, TRBD2 (6 bases). The germline gives CDR1 SGDLS, CDR2 YYNGEE. The CDR3 covers 16 residues. V lost 4 bases and J lost 1, with 18 bases in between. The CDR3 DNA sequence: TGTGCCAGCAGCCCACGGACGGGGGTTTGGTCCTACGAGCAGTACTTC. This encodes CASSPRTGVWSYEQYF.

This clone has a count of ten or more. The chain joins TRBV18 to TRBJ2-7; D ambiguous. Germline CDR1 KGHSH, CDR2 LQKENI. The CDR3 extends over 16 amino acids. Trimming pared 0 bases from V and 6 bases from J, leaving 18 bases between. CDR3 sequence (DNA): TGTGCCAGCTCACCACCGGTTTGGCTAGGTCAGAGCGAGCAGTACTTC. Protein: CASSPPVWLGQSEQYF.

This clone appeared a few times. The chain joins TRBV12-3 or TRBV12-4 to TRBJ1-1; D is possibly TRBD1 (6 bases). The CDR3 loop spans 14 amino acids. Trimming took off 5 bases at V and 1 base at J, with 11 bases between the two ends. The CDR3 region has the DNA TGTGCCAGCAGTCTGGACAGTTCGAACACTGAAGCTTTCTTT. This codes for CASSLDSSNTEAFF.

This clone qualifies as medium-sized. The chain has TRBV5-5 and TRBJ2-7; D is uncertain. V dropped 2 bases and J dropped 3 bases, with 15 bases sitting between them. Germline V CDR1 and CDR2: SGHKS, YYEKEE (reference sequence). This CDR3 region has 15 residues. CDR3 residues: CASSFSGYPLYEQYF. CDR3 coding DNA: TGTGCCAGCAGCTTCTCGGGTTACCCCCTCTACGAGCAGTACTTC.

This clone was recorded at least ten times. A much larger clone is a single base away; this may be a read error. The CDR3 does not close with the conserved phenylalanine or tryptophan, likely indicating a read error. V usage is TRBV6-2 or TRBV6-3 and J usage is TRBJ2-5; D is uncertain. V was trimmed by 5 bases and J by 5 bases, leaving 12 bases between them. The CDR3 totals 13 residues. Germline lookup yields CDR1 MNHEY and CDR2 SVGEGT. The CDR3 nucleotides are TGTGCCAGCAGTCGGTGGAGTGGTGAGACCCAGTACCTC. Its translation is CASSRWSGETQYL.

This clone was seen repeatedly, ten times or more. J is TRBJ2-5 and V is TRBV20-1; no reliable D call. Germline-derived CDR1 and CDR2 are DFQATT and SNEGSKA (reference sequence). The CDR3 covers 12 residues. Trimming took 2 bases from V and 5 from J, leaving 9 bases between them. CDR3 coding DNA: TGCAGTGCTAGAAGTTTGGTGGAGACCCAGTACTTC. Amino acid sequence: CSARSLVETQYF.

This clone was seen at least ten times. This sequence joins TRBV10-3 and TRBJ2-5, with D tentatively TRBD2 (6 bases). Germline CDR1 ENHRY, CDR2 SYGVKD. This CDR3 contains 13 residues. Trimming removed 7 bases from V and 0 bases from J, with 9 bases in between. The CDR3 region is CAITAGNQETQYF. CDR3 DNA sequence: TGTGCCATCACCGCGGGGAACCAAGAGACCCAGTACTTC.